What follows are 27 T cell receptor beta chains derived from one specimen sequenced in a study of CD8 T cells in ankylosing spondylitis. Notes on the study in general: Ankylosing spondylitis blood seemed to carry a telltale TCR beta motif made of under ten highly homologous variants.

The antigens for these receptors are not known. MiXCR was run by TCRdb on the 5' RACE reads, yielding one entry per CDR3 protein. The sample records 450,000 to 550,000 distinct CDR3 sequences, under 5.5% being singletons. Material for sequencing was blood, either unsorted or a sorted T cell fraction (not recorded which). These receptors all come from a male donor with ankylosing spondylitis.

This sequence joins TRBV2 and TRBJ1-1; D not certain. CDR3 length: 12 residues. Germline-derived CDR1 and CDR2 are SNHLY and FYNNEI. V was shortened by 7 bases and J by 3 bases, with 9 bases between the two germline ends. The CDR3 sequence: CASIRADTEAFF. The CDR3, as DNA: TGTGCCAGCATACGGGCAGACACTGAAGCTTTCTTT.

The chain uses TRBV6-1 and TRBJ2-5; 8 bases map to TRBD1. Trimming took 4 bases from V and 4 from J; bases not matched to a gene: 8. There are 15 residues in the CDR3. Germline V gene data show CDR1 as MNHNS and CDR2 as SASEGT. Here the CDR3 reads CASSGPGGMVETQYF. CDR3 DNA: TGTGCCAGCAGTGGGCCAGGGGGCATGGTAGAGACCCAGTACTTC.

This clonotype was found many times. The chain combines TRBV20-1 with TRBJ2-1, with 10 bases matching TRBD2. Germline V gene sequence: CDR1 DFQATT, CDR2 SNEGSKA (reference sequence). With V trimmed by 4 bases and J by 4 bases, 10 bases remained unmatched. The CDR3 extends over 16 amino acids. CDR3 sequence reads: CSAISGGSLSYNEQFF. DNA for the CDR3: TGCAGTGCTATTAGCGGGGGGTCTCTTTCATACAATGAGCAGTTCTTC.

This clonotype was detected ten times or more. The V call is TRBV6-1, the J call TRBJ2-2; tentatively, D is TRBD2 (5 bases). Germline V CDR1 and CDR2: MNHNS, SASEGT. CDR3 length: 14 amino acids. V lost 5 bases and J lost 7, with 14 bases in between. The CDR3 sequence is CASSLGSGGGELFF. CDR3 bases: TGTGCCAGCAGTCTTGGGAGCGGAGGCGGGGAGCTGTTTTTT.

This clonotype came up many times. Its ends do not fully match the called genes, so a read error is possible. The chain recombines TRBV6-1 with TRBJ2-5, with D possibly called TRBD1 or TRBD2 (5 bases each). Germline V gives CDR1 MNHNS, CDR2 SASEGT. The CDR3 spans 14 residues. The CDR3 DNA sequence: TGTGCCAGCAGTACCGGACACCCTAGGGAGAACCAGTACTTC. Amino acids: CASSTGHPRENQYF.

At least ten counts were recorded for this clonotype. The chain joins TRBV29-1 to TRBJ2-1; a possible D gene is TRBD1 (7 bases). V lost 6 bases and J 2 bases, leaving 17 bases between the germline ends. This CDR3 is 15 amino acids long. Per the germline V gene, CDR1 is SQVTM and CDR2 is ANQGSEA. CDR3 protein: CSVISGGGAYNEQFF. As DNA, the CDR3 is TGCAGCGTGATTAGCGGAGGGGGCGCCTACAATGAGCAGTTCTTC.

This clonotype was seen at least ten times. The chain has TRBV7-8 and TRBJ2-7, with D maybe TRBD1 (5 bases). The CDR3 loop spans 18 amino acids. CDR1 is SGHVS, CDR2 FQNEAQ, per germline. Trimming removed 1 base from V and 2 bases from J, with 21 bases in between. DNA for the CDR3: TGTGCCAGCAGCTTAGGGGGCCCCTTTACCACCGTGACCTACGAGCAGTACTTC. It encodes CASSLGGPFTTVTYEQYF. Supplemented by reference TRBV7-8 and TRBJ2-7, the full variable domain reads GAGVSQSPRYKVAKRGQDVALRCDPISGHVSLFWYQQALGQGPEFLTYFQNEAQLDKSGLPSDRFFAERPEGSVSTLKIQRTQQEDSAVYLCASSLGGPFTTVTYEQYFGPGTRLTVT.

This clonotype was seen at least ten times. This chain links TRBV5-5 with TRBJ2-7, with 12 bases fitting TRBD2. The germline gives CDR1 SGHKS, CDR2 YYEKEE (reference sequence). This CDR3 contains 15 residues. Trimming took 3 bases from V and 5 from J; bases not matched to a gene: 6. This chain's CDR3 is CASSWNLAGGDEQYF. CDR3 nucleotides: TGTGCCAGCAGCTGGAATCTAGCGGGAGGGGACGAGCAGTACTTC.

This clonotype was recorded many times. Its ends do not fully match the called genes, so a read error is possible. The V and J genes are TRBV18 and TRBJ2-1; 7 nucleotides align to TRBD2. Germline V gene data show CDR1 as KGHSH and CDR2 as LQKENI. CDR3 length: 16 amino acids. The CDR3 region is CASSPPTGGSYNEQFF. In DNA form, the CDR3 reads TGTGCCAGCTCGCCACCCACGGGGGGCTCCTACAATGAGCAGTTCTTC.

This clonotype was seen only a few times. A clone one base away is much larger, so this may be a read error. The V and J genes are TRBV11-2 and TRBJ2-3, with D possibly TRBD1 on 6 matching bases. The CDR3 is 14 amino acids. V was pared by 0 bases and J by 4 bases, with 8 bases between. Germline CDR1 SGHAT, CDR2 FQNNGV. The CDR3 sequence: CASSLDRGPDTQYF. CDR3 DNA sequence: TGTGCCAGCAGCTTAGACAGGGGCCCAGATACGCAGTATTTT. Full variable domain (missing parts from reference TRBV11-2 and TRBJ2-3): EAGVAQSPRYKIIEKRQSVAFWCNPISGHATLYWYQQILGQGPKLLIQFQNNGVVDDSQLPKDRFSAERLKGVDSTLKIQPAKLEDSAVYLCASSLDRGPDTQYFGPGTRLTVL.

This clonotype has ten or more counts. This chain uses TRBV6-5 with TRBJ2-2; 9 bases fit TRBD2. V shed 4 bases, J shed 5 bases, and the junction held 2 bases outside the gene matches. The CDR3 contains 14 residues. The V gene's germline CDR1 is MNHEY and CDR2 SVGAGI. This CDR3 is CASSLLAGTGELFF. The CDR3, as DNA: TGTGCCAGCAGTTTACTAGCGGGTACCGGGGAGCTGTTTTTT.

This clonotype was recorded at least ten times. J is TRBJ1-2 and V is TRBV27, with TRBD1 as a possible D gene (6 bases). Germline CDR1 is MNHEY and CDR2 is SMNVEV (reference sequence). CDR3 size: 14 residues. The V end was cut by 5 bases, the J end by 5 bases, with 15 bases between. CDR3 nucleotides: TGTGCCAGCAGTCCGGCGGGGGCTGGGTATGGCTACACCTTC. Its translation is CASSPAGAGYGYTF.

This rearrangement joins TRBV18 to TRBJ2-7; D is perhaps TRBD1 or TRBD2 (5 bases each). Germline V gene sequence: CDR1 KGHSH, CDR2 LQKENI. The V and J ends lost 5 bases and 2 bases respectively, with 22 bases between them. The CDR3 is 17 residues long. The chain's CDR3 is CASSTLGAFDHPYEQYF. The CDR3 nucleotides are TGTGCCAGCTCAACTCTCGGGGCGTTTGACCACCCCTACGAGCAGTACTTC.

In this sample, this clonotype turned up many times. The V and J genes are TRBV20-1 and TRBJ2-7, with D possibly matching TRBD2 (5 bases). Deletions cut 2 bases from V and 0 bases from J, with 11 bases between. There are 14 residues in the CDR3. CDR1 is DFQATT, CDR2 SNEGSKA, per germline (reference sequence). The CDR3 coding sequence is TGCAGTGCTAGATCGGGTCGGGGCTCCTACGAGCAGTACTTC. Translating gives CSARSGRGSYEQYF.

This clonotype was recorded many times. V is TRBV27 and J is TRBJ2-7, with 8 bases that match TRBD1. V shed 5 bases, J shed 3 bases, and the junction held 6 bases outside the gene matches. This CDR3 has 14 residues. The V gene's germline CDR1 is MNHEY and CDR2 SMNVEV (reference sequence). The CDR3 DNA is TGTGCCAGCAGTCTCCGGACAGGGAACTACGAGCAGTACTTC. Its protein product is CASSLRTGNYEQYF.

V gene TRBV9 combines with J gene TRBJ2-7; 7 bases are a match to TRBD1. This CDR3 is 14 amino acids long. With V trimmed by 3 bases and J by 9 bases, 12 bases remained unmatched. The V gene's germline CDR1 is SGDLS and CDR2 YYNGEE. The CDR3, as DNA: TGTGCCAGCAGCGCCCAGGCCGGGACAGTGGTGCAGTACTTC. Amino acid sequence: CASSAQAGTVVQYF.

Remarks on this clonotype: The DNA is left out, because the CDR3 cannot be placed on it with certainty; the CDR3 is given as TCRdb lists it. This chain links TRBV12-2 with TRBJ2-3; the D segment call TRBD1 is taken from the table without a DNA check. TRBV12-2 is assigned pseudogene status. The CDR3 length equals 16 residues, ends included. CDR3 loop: CASRLAFGQGTDTQYF.

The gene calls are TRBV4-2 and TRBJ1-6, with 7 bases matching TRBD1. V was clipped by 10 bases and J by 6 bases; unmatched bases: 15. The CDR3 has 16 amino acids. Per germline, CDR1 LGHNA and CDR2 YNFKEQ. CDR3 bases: TGTGCCATGGGCCGGGGGACAGCGAGGGCTAATTCACCCCTCCACTTT. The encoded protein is CAMGRGTARANSPLHF.

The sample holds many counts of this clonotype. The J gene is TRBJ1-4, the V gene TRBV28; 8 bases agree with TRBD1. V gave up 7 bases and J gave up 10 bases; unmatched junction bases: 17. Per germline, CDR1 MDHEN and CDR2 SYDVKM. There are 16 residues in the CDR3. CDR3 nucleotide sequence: TGTGCCAGCACTCCGACAGGGGTTAGAAACGGGCGAAAACTGTTTTTT. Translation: CASTPTGVRNGRKLFF.

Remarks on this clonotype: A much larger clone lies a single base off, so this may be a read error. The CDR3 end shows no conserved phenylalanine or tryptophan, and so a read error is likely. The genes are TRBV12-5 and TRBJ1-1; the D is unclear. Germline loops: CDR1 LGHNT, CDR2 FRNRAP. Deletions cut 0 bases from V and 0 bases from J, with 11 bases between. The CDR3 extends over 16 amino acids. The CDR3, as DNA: TGTGCTAGTGGTTTGGTACGAGGAACCATGAACACTGAAGCTTTCTTA. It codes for CASGLVRGTMNTEAFL.

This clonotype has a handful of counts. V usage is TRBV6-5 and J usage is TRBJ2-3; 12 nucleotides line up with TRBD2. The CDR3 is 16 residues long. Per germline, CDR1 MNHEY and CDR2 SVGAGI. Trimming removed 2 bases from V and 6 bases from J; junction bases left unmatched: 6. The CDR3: CASSYRPSGRGDTQYF. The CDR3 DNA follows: TGTGCCAGCAGTTACCGGCCTAGCGGGAGGGGGGATACGCAGTATTTT.

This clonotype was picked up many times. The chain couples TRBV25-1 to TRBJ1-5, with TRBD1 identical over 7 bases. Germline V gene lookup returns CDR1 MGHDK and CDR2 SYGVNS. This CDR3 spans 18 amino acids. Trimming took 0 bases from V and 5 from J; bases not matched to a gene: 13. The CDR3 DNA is TGTGCCAGCAGTGAATACAACCTCCGGGACAGAGGAGATCAGCCCCAGCATTTT. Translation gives CASSEYNLRDRGDQPQHF.

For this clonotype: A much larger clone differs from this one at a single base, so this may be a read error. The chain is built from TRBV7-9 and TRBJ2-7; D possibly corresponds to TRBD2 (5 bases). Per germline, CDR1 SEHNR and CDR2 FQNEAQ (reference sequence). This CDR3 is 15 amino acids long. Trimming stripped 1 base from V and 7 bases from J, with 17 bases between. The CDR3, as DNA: TGTGCCAGCAGCTTAGGTCCCCTCAATTCGGGAGAGCAGTACTTC. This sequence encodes CASSLGPLNSGEQYF.

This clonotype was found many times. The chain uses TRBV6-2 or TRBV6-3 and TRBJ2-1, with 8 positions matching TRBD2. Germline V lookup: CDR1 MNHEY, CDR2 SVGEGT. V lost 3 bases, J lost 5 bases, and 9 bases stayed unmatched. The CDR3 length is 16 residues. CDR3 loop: CASSYQPAGDHNEQFF. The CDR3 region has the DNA TGTGCCAGCAGTTATCAGCCAGCGGGAGACCACAATGAGCAGTTCTTC.

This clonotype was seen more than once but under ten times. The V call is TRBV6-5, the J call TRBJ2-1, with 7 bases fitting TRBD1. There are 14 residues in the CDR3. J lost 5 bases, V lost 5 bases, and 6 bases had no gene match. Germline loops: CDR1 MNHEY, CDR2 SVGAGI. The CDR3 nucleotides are TGTGCCAGCAGTATCGACAGGGAAAACAATGAGCAGTTCTTC. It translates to CASSIDRENNEQFF.

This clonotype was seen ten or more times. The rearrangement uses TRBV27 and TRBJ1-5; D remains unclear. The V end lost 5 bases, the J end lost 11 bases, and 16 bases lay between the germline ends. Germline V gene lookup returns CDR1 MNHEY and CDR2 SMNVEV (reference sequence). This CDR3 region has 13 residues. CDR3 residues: CASSPLGQLAQHF. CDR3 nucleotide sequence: TGTGCCAGCAGTCCCCTGGGCCAATTAGCCCAGCATTTT.

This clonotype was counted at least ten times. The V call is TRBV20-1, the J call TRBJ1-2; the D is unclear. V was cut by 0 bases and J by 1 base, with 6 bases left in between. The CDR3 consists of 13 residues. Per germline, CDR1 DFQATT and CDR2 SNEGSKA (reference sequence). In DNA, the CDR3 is TGCAGTGCTAGAGATCTAGTTAACTATGGCTACACCTTC. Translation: CSARDLVNYGYTF.